The 30 T cell receptor beta chains below were found in one sample sequenced in a study of cytomegalovirus exposure and HLA in healthy donors. The repertoire was sequenced with immunoSEQ multiplex PCR; TCRdb's copy has only in-frame clones and lacks some. The top ten hold 2.5% to 3% of the sample, which has hundreds of thousands of clones, about 83% seen once. The sample was PBMCs. These receptors all stem from a man younger than 30 in good health and CMV-seronegative.

The CDR3: CASSEVAGARSYNSPLHF. The CDR3 nucleotides are TGTGCCAGCAGTGAGGTGGCAGGGGCCCGCTCCTATAATTCACCCCTCCACTTT. The chain uses TRBV6-1 and TRBJ1-6, with D perhaps matching TRBD1 (6 bases). Germline V gives CDR1 MNHNS, CDR2 SASEGT. Trimming left V 3 bases short and J 0 bases short, with 15 bases between. The CDR3 is 18 residues long.

The chain carries TRBV4-2 and TRBJ2-5; 9 bases are a match to TRBD1. This CDR3 has 16 residues. Germline V gives CDR1 LGHNA, CDR2 YNFKEQ. The trim removed 4 bases at V and 1 base at J, leaving 7 bases unmatched. CDR3 residues: CASSPDGTGPQETQYF. As DNA, the CDR3 is TGTGCCAGCAGCCCGGACGGGACAGGGCCCCAAGAGACCCAGTACTTC.

V gene TRBV27 combines with J gene TRBJ2-7, with D possibly being TRBD1 (5 bases). This CDR3 contains 18 residues. Trimming took 2 bases from V and 1 from J, leaving 21 bases between them. From germline, CDR1 is MNHEY and CDR2 SMNVEV (reference sequence). The CDR3: CASSLNGALGERSYEQYF. The CDR3 region has the DNA TGTGCCAGCAGTTTAAATGGGGCGTTAGGGGAAAGGTCCTACGAGCAGTACTTC.

The V gene is TRBV27, the J gene TRBJ1-4; a possible D gene is TRBD1 (6 bases). The CDR3 extends over 15 amino acids. Trimming shortened V by 7 bases and J by 1 base, and 13 bases separated the two germline ends. Germline V gene sequence: CDR1 MNHEY, CDR2 SMNVEV (reference sequence). The CDR3 coding sequence is TGTGCCAGCACCCTTCAGGGGAAAACTAATGAAAAACTGTTTTTT. This encodes CASTLQGKTNEKLFF.

V gene TRBV11-2 combines with J gene TRBJ2-2; maybe TRBD2 (6 bases). With 6 bases removed from V and 4 bases from J, the gap between germline ends came to 12 bases. The CDR3 covers 14 residues. The germline CDR1 and CDR2 sequences are SGHAT and FQNNGV. The CDR3 here is CASRGLRGTGELFF. For the CDR3, the DNA is TGTGCCAGCAGGGGTCTGCGGGGCACCGGGGAGCTGTTTTTT. Looking up the rest from reference TRBV11-2 and TRBJ2-2 gives the full variable domain: EAGVAQSPRYKIIEKRQSVAFWCNPISGHATLYWYQQILGQGPKLLIQFQNNGVVDDSQLPKDRFSAERLKGVDSTLKIQPAKLEDSAVYLCASRGLRGTGELFFGEGSRLTVL.

The J gene is TRBJ2-1, the V gene TRBV4-1; no firm D call. Germline V gene lookup returns CDR1 MGHRA and CDR2 YSYEKL. The CDR3 has 12 residues. The V end was cut by 2 bases, the J end by 8 bases, with 7 bases between. CDR3 in amino acids: CASSQTGYEQFF. CDR3 DNA sequence: TGCGCCAGCAGCCAAACTGGTTATGAGCAGTTCTTC.

The chain combines TRBV28 with TRBJ2-7; 8 nucleotides line up with TRBD2. The V gene's germline CDR1 is MDHEN and CDR2 SYDVKM. This CDR3 is 15 amino acids long. The V segment lost 5 bases and the J segment 1 base; nucleotides outside the gene matches: 7. CDR3 loop: CASSPPGGSSYEQYF. Written as DNA, the CDR3 is TGTGCCAGCAGTCCCCCGGGGGGGTCTTCCTACGAGCAGTACTTC.

V gene TRBV27 combines with J gene TRBJ1-2; 8 bases are a match to TRBD1. V trimming: 4 bases; J trimming: 0 bases; junction bases outside the gene matches: 10. The CDR3 sequence is 17 residues long. Germline CDR1 is MNHEY and CDR2 is SMNVEV (reference sequence). CDR3 nucleotides: TGTGCCAGCAGTTCGGGAATCAGGGGGCTGGCTAACTATGGCTACACCTTC. Protein product: CASSSGIRGLANYGYTF.

The rearrangement links TRBV7-8 to TRBJ1-1; D ambiguous. Trimming removed 3 bases at V and 3 bases at J, with 8 bases between. CDR1 is SGHVS, CDR2 FQNEAQ, per germline. The CDR3 runs 13 residues. CDR3 sequence: CASSLEPYTEAFF. CDR3 DNA: TGTGCCAGCAGCTTGGAGCCATACACTGAAGCTTTCTTT.

This clone turned up a few times. The CDR3 region is CASTIWTGVDGEKLFF. The CDR3 region has the DNA TGTGCCAGCACCATTTGGACAGGGGTAGATGGAGAAAAACTGTTTTTT. The chain combines TRBV7-9 with TRBJ1-4; 9 bases agree with TRBD1. This CDR3 contains 16 residues. Losses at the gene ends were 7 bases for V and 8 bases for J; bases not matched to a gene: 14. Looked up from germline, CDR1 is SEHNR and CDR2 is FQNEAQ (reference sequence).

The chain recombines TRBV6-5 with TRBJ2-2; perhaps TRBD1 as D (5 bases). Per the germline V gene, CDR1 is MNHEY and CDR2 is SVGAGI. Trimming left V 0 bases short and J 6 bases short, with 11 bases between. This CDR3 spans 15 amino acids. CDR3 in amino acids: CASSYSMAGSGELFF. DNA for the CDR3: TGTGCCAGCAGTTACTCGATGGCAGGGTCCGGGGAGCTGTTTTTT.

This clone was seen once. The chain couples TRBV7-9 to TRBJ1-2, with TRBD1 identical over 8 bases. The V and J ends lost 5 bases and 2 bases, in that order; junction bases with no gene match: 10. This CDR3 is 16 amino acids long. CDR1 is SEHNR and CDR2 is FQNEAQ in the germline V gene (reference sequence). Here the CDR3 reads CASSPIGQGLNYGYTF. The DNA for the CDR3 is TGTGCCAGCAGCCCTATAGGACAGGGTCTAAACTATGGCTACACCTTC.

Details on this clone: Its ends do not fully match the called genes, so a read error is possible. V gene TRBV11-2 combines with J gene TRBJ1-4; D possibly corresponds to TRBD1 (5 bases). Looked up from germline, CDR1 is SGHAT and CDR2 is FQNNGV. The CDR3 is 16 amino acids. CDR3 sequence: CASSIEGTITNEKLFF. CDR3 DNA sequence: TGTGCCAGCAGCATAGAAGGGACTATAACTAATGAAAAACTGTTTTTT.

The chain uses TRBV6-6 and TRBJ1-2; 8 bases are shared with TRBD1. The junction had 8 bases not matched to a gene; V was cut back by 5 bases and J by 0 bases. The CDR3 extends over 16 amino acids. CDR1 and CDR2 from the germline V gene are MNHNY and SVGAGI (reference sequence). In nucleotides, the CDR3 is TGTGCCAGCAGTAAACGGACAGGGAACGCTAACTATGGCTACACCTTC. As protein: CASSKRTGNANYGYTF.

The V call is TRBV28, the J call TRBJ2-7, with a tentative D call TRBD1 (5 bases). V shed 6 bases and J shed 3 bases, with 24 bases lying between them. Germline V gives CDR1 MDHEN, CDR2 SYDVKM. The CDR3 extends over 17 amino acids. The CDR3 DNA sequence: TGTGCCAGCAGACCCGACAGTACCCGGTACCTTGGCTACGAGCAGTACTTC. As protein: CASRPDSTRYLGYEQYF.

The rearrangement links TRBV7-9 to TRBJ2-3; 8 bases fit TRBD2. The germline gives CDR1 SEHNR, CDR2 FQNEAQ (reference sequence). The CDR3 covers 17 residues. J gave up 6 bases and V 8 bases, and 19 bases lay outside the gene matches. The CDR3 DNA sequence: TGTGCCAGCCAGCTTACAACGAGAAGCGGGAGTCGGGATACGCAGTATTTT. It is translated as CASQLTTRSGSRDTQYF.

The gene calls are TRBV28 and TRBJ1-2, with D possibly being TRBD1 (6 bases). The CDR3 extends over 13 amino acids. The germline gives CDR1 MDHEN, CDR2 SYDVKM. V dropped 6 bases and J dropped 8 bases, with 16 bases sitting between them. The chain's CDR3 is CASRPQGEDGYTF. The CDR3 DNA is TGTGCCAGCAGGCCACAGGGAGAAGACGGCTACACCTTC.

The chain links TRBV2 to TRBJ2-5; D is ambiguous. This CDR3 comprises 12 residues. Germline loops: CDR1 SNHLY, CDR2 FYNNEI. Trimming left V 4 bases short and J 0 bases short, with 3 bases between. This CDR3 reads CASSGDQETQYF. Here the CDR3 DNA reads TGTGCCAGCAGTGGCGACCAAGAGACCCAGTACTTC.

Comment on this clone: The same CDR3 can be traced to other DNA sequences in this sample. This chain uses TRBV5-1 with TRBJ2-5, with D tentatively TRBD2 (5 bases). The CDR3 sequence is 14 residues long. V lost 2 bases and J 2 bases, leaving 10 bases between the germline ends. Germline-derived CDR1 and CDR2 are SGHRS and YFSETQ. CDR3 residues: CASSLVGGQETQYF. In nucleotides, the CDR3 is TGCGCCAGCAGCTTAGTAGGCGGGCAAGAGACCCAGTACTTC. The full variable domain, rest sourced from reference TRBV5-1 and TRBJ2-5, is KAGVTQTPRYLIKTRGQQVTLSCSPISGHRSVSWYQQTPGQGLQFLFEYFSETQRNKGNFPGRFSGRQFSNSRSEMNVSTLELGDSALYLCASSLVGGQETQYFGPGTRLLVL.

The chain joins TRBV10-3 to TRBJ2-7, with D possibly TRBD1 on 5 matching bases. The CDR3 runs to 12 residues. V was clipped by 4 bases and J by 5 bases, with 9 bases between them. Germline CDR1 is ENHRY and CDR2 is SYGVKD. The DNA of the CDR3 is TGTGCCATCAGTGCCAGGGAAGACGAGCAGTACTTC. Translation gives CAISAREDEQYF.

The CDR3 spells CASTLSNQPQHF. Written as DNA, the CDR3 is TGTGCCAGCACCCTTAGCAATCAGCCCCAGCATTTT. This chain uses TRBV28 with TRBJ1-5; D unresolved. V was trimmed by 7 bases and J by 0 bases, leaving 4 bases between them. This CDR3 region has 12 residues. From germline, CDR1 is MDHEN and CDR2 SYDVKM.

This clone is a singleton in its sample. V is TRBV19 and J is TRBJ2-7; 7 bases align to TRBD1. The CDR3 extends over 15 amino acids. Per the germline V gene, CDR1 is LNHDA and CDR2 is SQIVND (reference sequence). J gave up 0 bases and V 4 bases, and 6 bases lay outside the gene matches. The CDR3, as DNA: TGTGCCAGTAGTACCCGGGACAGCACCTCCTACGAGCAGTACTTC. Its protein product is CASSTRDSTSYEQYF.

The chain combines TRBV4-3 with TRBJ2-1, with 8 bases fitting TRBD2. Unmatched junction bases numbered 7, after V lost 1 base and J lost 8 bases. The germline CDR1 and CDR2 sequences are LGHNA and YSLEER. The CDR3 contains 15 residues. The CDR3 region has the DNA TGCGCCAGCAGCCAAGGCGAGCGGGAGATCGATGAGCAGTTCTTC. Protein product: CASSQGEREIDEQFF.

V usage is TRBV4-3 and J usage is TRBJ2-4, with TRBD2 matching over 7 bases. Trimming at V came to 0 bases and at J to 6 bases, leaving 14 bases not matched to a gene. This CDR3 is 18 amino acids long. The germline V gene encodes CDR1 LGHNA and CDR2 YSLEER. CDR3 loop: CASSQEFQPGGGINIQYF. CDR3 bases: TGCGCCAGCAGCCAAGAGTTCCAACCTGGGGGAGGGATAAACATTCAGTACTTC.

The chain recombines TRBV27 with TRBJ2-5, with a tentative D call TRBD1 (5 bases). There are 13 residues in the CDR3. The V end lost 8 bases, the J end lost 5 bases, and 15 bases lay between the germline ends. CDR1 and CDR2 from the germline V gene are MNHEY and SMNVEV (reference sequence). The CDR3 DNA is TGTGCCAGCCCTTTAGTGGGGCGGGAGACCCAGTACTTC. This encodes CASPLVGRETQYF.

This chain connects TRBV30 to TRBJ2-1; a weak D match, TRBD2 (5 bases). The CDR3 covers 13 residues. V shed 3 bases and J shed 1 base, with 7 bases lying between them. The germline CDR1 and CDR2 sequences are GTSNPN and SVGIG (reference sequence). The CDR3 DNA reads TGTGCCTGGAGCGAGCGGTCCTACAATGAGCAGTTCTTC. It encodes CAWSERSYNEQFF. The whole variable domain, remainder taken from reference TRBV30 and TRBJ2-1, is SQTIHQWPATLVQPVGSPLSLECTVEGTSNPNLYWYRQAAGRGLQLLFYSVGIGQISSEVPQNLSASRPQDRQFILSSKKLLLSDSGFYLCAWSERSYNEQFFGPGTRLTVL.

This chain connects TRBV20-1 to TRBJ2-7; D is unresolved. The V end lost 0 bases, the J end lost 4 bases, and 4 bases lay between the germline ends. CDR3 size: 11 residues. CDR1 and CDR2 (germline): DFQATT, SNEGSKA (reference sequence). The CDR3 coding sequence is TGCAGTGCTAGAGACCAATACGAGCAGTACTTC. This translates into CSARDQYEQYF.

The chain carries TRBV28 and TRBJ1-5; tentatively, D is TRBD1 (5 bases). Germline CDR1 MDHEN, CDR2 SYDVKM. The germline V and J ends were trimmed by 5 bases and 6 bases, with 17 bases remaining between them. The length of the CDR3 is 15 residues. This CDR3 reads CASSEPGLGVQPQHF. The CDR3, as DNA: TGTGCCAGCAGTGAGCCGGGCTTAGGGGTTCAGCCCCAGCATTTT.

The chain is built from TRBV19 and TRBJ1-5; D not resolved. Germline CDR1 reads LNHDA; CDR2 reads SQIVND (reference sequence). The V end lost 0 bases, the J end lost 12 bases, and 12 bases lay between the germline ends. This CDR3 is built from 13 residues. The CDR3 DNA follows: TGTGCCAGTAGTATAGATAGCCGCGAGTACCAGCATTTT. This codes for CASSIDSREYQHF.

This chain links TRBV7-2 with TRBJ2-7; unclear D gene. Germline loops: CDR1 SGHTA, CDR2 FQGNSA. V gave up 3 bases and J gave up 2 bases, with 5 bases separating them. This CDR3 comprises 12 residues. CDR3 DNA: TGTGCCAGCAGCTTCGCGGCCTACGAGCAGTACTTC. Translating it yields CASSFAAYEQYF. The full variable domain, rest sourced from reference TRBV7-2 and TRBJ2-7, is GAGVSQSPSNKVTEKGKDVELRCDPISGHTALYWYRQSLGQGLEFLIYFQGNSAPDKSGLPSDRFSAERTGGSVSTLTIQRTQQEDSAVYLCASSFAAYEQYFGPGTRLTVT.